This T cell receptor beta chain was identified during a study of Graves' ophthalmopathy and Graves' hyperthyroidism. General study findings and limits: Blood also harbored most expanded thyroid clonotypes above 0.001 frequency.

Researchers took RNA transcripts and amplified TCR beta CDR3 regions from them. Following a first-round RT-PCR that used HTBI primers, a second-round multiplex PCR was carried out. Each CDR3 protein gets one entry after TCRdb re-called the multiplex PCR reads with MiXCR. This table has 560,000 or so distinct CDR3 sequences, about 35% appearing once. The CDR3 is 12 residues long. Trimming removed 11 bases from V and 5 bases from J, with 13 bases in between. Germline V gene sequence: CDR1 ENHRY, CDR2 SYGVKD. Concerning this clonotype itself: What it binds is not known.

The chain is built from TRBV10-3 and TRBJ1-5; perhaps TRBD1 as D (6 bases). The specimen sequenced was peripheral blood or thyroid tissue (not recorded which). This TCR came from an adult man with Graves' hyperthyroidism. The CDR3 reads CARRGQDQPQHF. The CDR3 DNA reads TGTGCCCGCAGGGGTCAGGATCAGCCCCAGCATTTT.